Reported below is one T cell receptor beta chain. Its antigen is still unknown. CD4+ T cells that had been cultured provided DNA sequenced with the Oncomine TCR Beta short-read assay. TCRdb fed the PCR reads into MiXCR, producing one record per CDR3 protein. This sample yields 14,000 to 15,000 distinct CDR3 sequences, of which around 53% are seen a single time; approximately 12% belongs to the top ten. As for treatment: approximately nine-day PBMC culture with coronavirus spike peptide pools or control peptides (ViraFEST assay). Under the ViraFEST approach, antigen-specific T cells were expanded with peptide pools and TCRs subsequently sequenced. The sample is drawn from a study of vaccination and CD4 T cells after COVID-19. Study details: Nasal swab PCR had detected SARS-CoV-2 in convalescent patients, several mild and one severe. In the convalescent cohort, there were six males and four females, two of them Hispanic. Overlapping spike peptides from SARS-CoV-2, HCoV-NL63, HCoV-OC43 and HCoV-229E served to stimulate the cells.

The V gene's germline CDR1 is MNHNS and CDR2 SASEGT. V trimming: 6 bases; J trimming: 3 bases; junction bases outside the gene matches: 4. The CDR3 contains 14 residues. The chain combines TRBV6-1 with TRBJ1-4, with 7 bases identical to TRBD1. The sequencing input was CD4+ T cells from blood, cultured in vitro. The clonotype originates from a human donor who had recovered from COVID-19. DNA of the CDR3: TGTGCCAGCAGCCGTACAGGGGCTAATGAAAAACTGTTTTTT. Amino acids: CASSRTGANEKLFF.